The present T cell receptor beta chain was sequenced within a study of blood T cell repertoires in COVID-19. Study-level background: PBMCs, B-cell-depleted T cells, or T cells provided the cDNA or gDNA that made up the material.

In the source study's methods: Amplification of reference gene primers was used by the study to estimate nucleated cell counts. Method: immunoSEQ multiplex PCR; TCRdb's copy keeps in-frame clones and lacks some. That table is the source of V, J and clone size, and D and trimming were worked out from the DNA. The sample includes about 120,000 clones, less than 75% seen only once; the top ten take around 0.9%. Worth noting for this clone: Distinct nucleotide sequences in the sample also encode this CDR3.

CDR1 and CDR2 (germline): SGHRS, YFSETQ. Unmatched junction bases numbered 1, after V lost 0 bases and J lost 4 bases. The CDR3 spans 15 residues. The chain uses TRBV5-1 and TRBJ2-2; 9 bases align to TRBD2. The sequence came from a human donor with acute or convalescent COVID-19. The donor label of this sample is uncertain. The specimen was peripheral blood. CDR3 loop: CASSLGLAATGELFF. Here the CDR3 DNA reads TGCGCCAGCAGCTTGGGACTAGCGGCCACCGGGGAGCTGTTTTTT. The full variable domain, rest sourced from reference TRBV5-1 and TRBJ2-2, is KAGVTQTPRYLIKTRGQQVTLSCSPISGHRSVSWYQQTPGQGLQFLFEYFSETQRNKGNFPGRFSGRQFSNSRSEMNVSTLELGDSALYLCASSLGLAATGELFFGEGSRLTVL.